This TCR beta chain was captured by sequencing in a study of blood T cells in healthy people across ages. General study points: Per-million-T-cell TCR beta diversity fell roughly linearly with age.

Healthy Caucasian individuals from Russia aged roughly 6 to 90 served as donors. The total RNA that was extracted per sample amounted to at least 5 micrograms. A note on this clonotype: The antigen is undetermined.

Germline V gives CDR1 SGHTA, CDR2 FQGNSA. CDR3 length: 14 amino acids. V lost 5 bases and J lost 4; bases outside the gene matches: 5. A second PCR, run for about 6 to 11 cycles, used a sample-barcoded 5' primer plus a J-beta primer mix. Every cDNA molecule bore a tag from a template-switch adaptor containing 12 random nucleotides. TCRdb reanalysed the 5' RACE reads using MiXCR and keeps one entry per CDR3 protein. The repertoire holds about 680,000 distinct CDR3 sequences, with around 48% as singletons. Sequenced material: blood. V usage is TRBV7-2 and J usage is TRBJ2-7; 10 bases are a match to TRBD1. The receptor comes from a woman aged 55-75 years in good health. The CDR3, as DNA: TGTGCCAGCAGCCATCGGACAGGGGGATACGAGCAGTACTTC. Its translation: CASSHRTGGYEQYF.